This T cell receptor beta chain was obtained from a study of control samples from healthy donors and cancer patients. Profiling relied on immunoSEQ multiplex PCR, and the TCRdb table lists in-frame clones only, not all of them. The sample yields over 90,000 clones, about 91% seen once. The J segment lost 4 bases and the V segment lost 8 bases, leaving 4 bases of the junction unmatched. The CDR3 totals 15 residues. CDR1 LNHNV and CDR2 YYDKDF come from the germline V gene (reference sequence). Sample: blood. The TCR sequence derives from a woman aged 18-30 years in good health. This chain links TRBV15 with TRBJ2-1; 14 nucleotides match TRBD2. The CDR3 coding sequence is TGTGCCACCCAAGGACTAGCGGGAGGTTACAATGAGCAGTTCTTC. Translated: CATQGLAGGYNEQFF.